This T cell receptor beta chain was identified in a study of blood T cells in healthy people across ages. A second roughly 6 to 11 cycle PCR used barcoded and J-beta primers. MiXCR, applied by TCRdb to the 5' RACE reads, yields one record per CDR3 protein. The repertoire includes more than 450,000 distinct CDR3 sequences, roughly a quarter of them detected once, and over 3.5% sits in the top ten. There are 16 residues in the CDR3. J was trimmed by 0 bases and V by 0 bases; bases with no gene match: 3. Study observations and caveats: Estimates based on one million T cells were treated as lower bounds. It was the long-lived donors that had more naive CD4+ cells and higher diversity than aged donors.

This clonotype occurred a few times. Its antigen is undetermined. The same data also contributed to another study, on T cells of mothers and their children. That work contributes: Sequencing returned over 9.5 million TCR beta CDR3 reads per mother and 3 million to 3.5 million per child.

Sequencing was performed on blood. The rearrangement links TRBV12-3 or TRBV12-4 to TRBJ2-7; 9 nucleotides match TRBD1. The receptor was isolated from a boy between 2 and 10 years old in good health. The CDR3 is CASSLAPGQGSYEQYF. The CDR3 nucleotides are TGTGCCAGCAGTTTAGCCCCGGGACAGGGCTCCTACGAGCAGTACTTC.